Shown below are 17 T cell receptor beta chains from a single sample sequenced in a study of graft-versus-host responses after intestinal transplantation. The table came from immunoSEQ multiplex PCR; TCRdb's copy has only in-frame clones and leaves some out. The data hold 80,000 to 90,000 clones, with approximately 92% observed a single time. Their recognized antigens are unknown. Sequences were derived from unstimulated CD4+ T cells sorted from spleen or lymph node cells, sampled before intestinal transplant. These receptor sequences come from a human donor who received an intestinal transplant.

V usage is TRBV6-5 and J usage is TRBJ2-7; 9 nucleotides line up with TRBD1. CDR1 and CDR2 from the germline V gene are MNHEY and SVGAGI. The CDR3 runs 15 residues. V shed 2 bases and J 0 bases; nucleotides not matched to a gene: 2. DNA for the CDR3: TGTGCCAGCAGTTACGGACAGGGGCCCTCCTACGAGCAGTACTTC. Amino acids: CASSYGQGPSYEQYF.

The chain couples TRBV6-1 to TRBJ2-7; no firm D call. The germline CDR1 and CDR2 sequences are MNHNS and SASEGT. Trimming removed 6 bases from V and 4 bases from J, with 13 bases in between. CDR3 length: 13 residues. In DNA, the CDR3 is TGTGCCAGCAGGACCCCGCAATCGTACGAGCAGTACTTC. Residues: CASRTPQSYEQYF.

The CDR3 DNA reads TGTGCCAGCAGCCAACCTCTGGGACAGTCCCACGAGCAGTACTTC. Residues: CASSQPLGQSHEQYF. The chain combines TRBV7-8 with TRBJ2-7, with 7 nucleotides matching TRBD1. Germline V gives CDR1 SGHVS, CDR2 FQNEAQ. This CDR3 contains 15 residues. V lost 5 bases, J lost 5 bases, and 12 bases stayed unmatched.

This chain joins TRBV30 and TRBJ2-7, with 8 bases lining up with TRBD1. V lost 2 bases to trimming and J lost 12 bases; unmatched junction nucleotides: 9. Germline V gives CDR1 GTSNPN, CDR2 SVGIG (reference sequence). The CDR3 spans 12 residues. The CDR3 loop is CAWSTRQGSLYF. For the CDR3, the DNA is TGTGCCTGGAGTACTAGACAGGGGTCCTTGTACTTC. The variable domain in full, completed from reference TRBV30 and TRBJ2-7, reads SQTIHQWPATLVQPVGSPLSLECTVEGTSNPNLYWYRQAAGRGLQLLFYSVGIGQISSEVPQNLSASRPQDRQFILSSKKLLLSDSGFYLCAWSTRQGSLYFGPGTRLTVT.

Here the CDR3 DNA reads TGTGCCAGCAGCCCCCAGGTGGTGAGTGTATCTAGCACAGATACGCAGTATTTT. It specifies CASSPQVVSVSSTDTQYF. The chain employs TRBV25-1 and TRBJ2-3, with D unresolved. V was cut by 6 bases and J by 0 bases, with 22 bases left in between. The CDR3 is made up of 18 amino acids. CDR1 and CDR2 (germline): MGHDK, SYGVNS.

This sequence joins TRBV6-6 and TRBJ2-7; 7 bases match TRBD1. This CDR3 is 15 amino acids long. The germline V gene has CDR1 MNHNY and CDR2 SVGAGI (reference sequence). The V gene end was trimmed by 5 bases and the J gene end by 3 bases; junction bases not matched to a gene: 10. The CDR3 is CASSPNRGQHYEQYF. For the CDR3, the DNA is TGTGCCAGCAGTCCTAACAGGGGACAACACTACGAGCAGTACTTC.

This chain connects TRBV7-2 to TRBJ1-5; 10 bases are a match to TRBD1. CDR1 SGHTA and CDR2 FQGNSA come from the germline V gene. V gave up 7 bases and J gave up 7 bases; unmatched junction bases: 10. This CDR3 is built from 15 residues. This chain's CDR3 is CASTPMTGGGQPQHF. In nucleotides, the CDR3 is TGTGCCAGCACCCCAATGACAGGGGGCGGCCAGCCCCAGCATTTT.

CDR3 DNA sequence: TGTGCCAGCTCACCAGACTCTGGAAACACCATATATTTT. Translated: CASSPDSGNTIYF. The V and J genes are TRBV18 and TRBJ1-3; D is ambiguous. This CDR3 region has 13 residues. V dropped 2 bases and J dropped 0 bases, with 2 bases sitting between them. The germline CDR1 and CDR2 sequences are KGHSH and LQKENI.

V gene TRBV11-3 combines with J gene TRBJ2-2; TRBD1 matches at 7 bases. The CDR3 runs 16 residues. Germline V CDR1 and CDR2: SGHNT, YENEEA. V lost 5 bases and J lost 8; bases outside the gene matches: 14. In DNA form, the CDR3 reads TGTGCCAGCAGCCGTAGACAGGGCCCGGTTGGTGGGGAGCTGTTTTTT. It yields the protein CASSRRQGPVGGELFF.

The J gene is TRBJ2-7, the V gene TRBV5-1; 7 bases agree with TRBD2. CDR1 is SGHRS and CDR2 is YFSETQ in the germline V gene. J was trimmed by 2 bases and V by 2 bases; bases with no gene match: 13. The CDR3 runs to 17 residues. In nucleotides, the CDR3 is TGCGCCAGCAGCTTAGTCCCAGGGCCTAGCGGACCCTACGAGCAGTACTTC. Residues: CASSLVPGPSGPYEQYF.

The chain employs TRBV6-1 and TRBJ2-7; 10 bases agree with TRBD1. Germline CDR1 and CDR2: MNHNS and SASEGT. The ends lost 4 bases at V and 6 bases at J; junction bases unmatched: 3. The CDR3 consists of 13 residues. The CDR3 DNA follows: TGTGCCAGCAGTGTATGGACAGGGGGCGAGCAGTACTTC. Its translation: CASSVWTGGEQYF.

For the CDR3, the DNA is TGTGCCAGCAGCTTAGAAAGACCTAATGAAAAACTGTTTTTT. The encoded protein is CASSLERPNEKLFF. The chain links TRBV7-9 to TRBJ1-4; D not resolved. CDR3 length: 14 amino acids. The germline V gene has CDR1 SEHNR and CDR2 FQNEAQ (reference sequence). Trimming took off 1 base at V and 3 bases at J, with 6 bases between the two ends.

This clone was recorded once. The chain couples TRBV2 to TRBJ1-5; TRBD1 is a possible D gene (6 bases). Trimming pared 8 bases from V and 3 bases from J, leaving 14 bases between. The germline gives CDR1 SNHLY, CDR2 FYNNEI. The CDR3 length is 14 residues. The CDR3 DNA reads TGTGCCAGCGTGCCCAACAGGGTCAATCAGCCCCAGCATTTT. Its translation: CASVPNRVNQPQHF.

This clone has only one observation. The chain links TRBV27 to TRBJ2-7, with D perhaps being TRBD1 or TRBD2 (5 bases each). Trimming shortened V by 4 bases and J by 1 base, and 20 bases separated the two germline ends. In germline, CDR1 is MNHEY, CDR2 SMNVEV (reference sequence). This CDR3 is 17 amino acids long. In nucleotides, the CDR3 is TGTGCCAGCAGTTCCCAGGGCAGGGTGGGAGCTTCCTACGAGCAGTACTTC. Translated: CASSSQGRVGASYEQYF.

The chain has TRBV28 and TRBJ2-1, with unresolved D. This CDR3 contains 15 residues. The germline V and J ends were trimmed by 5 bases and 0 bases, with 11 bases remaining between them. CDR1 and CDR2 (germline): MDHEN, SYDVKM. The chain's CDR3 is CASSPPGASYNEQFF. The CDR3 DNA reads as TGTGCCAGCAGTCCTCCAGGAGCCTCCTACAATGAGCAGTTCTTC.

J is TRBJ1-3 and V is TRBV19; D not certain. Germline CDR1 LNHDA, CDR2 SQIVND (reference sequence). The CDR3 extends over 15 amino acids. The V end was cut by 2 bases, the J end by 2 bases, with 10 bases between. Here the CDR3 DNA reads TGTGCCAGTAGTATATCGGAGGGTACTGGAAACACCATATATTTT. Its translation: CASSISEGTGNTIYF. The full variable domain, rest sourced from reference TRBV19 and TRBJ1-3, is DGGITQSPKYLFRKEGQNVTLSCEQNLNHDAMYWYRQDPGQGLRLIYYSQIVNDFQKGDIAEGYSVSREKKESFPLTVTSAQKNPTAFYLCASSISEGTGNTIYFGEGSWLTVV.

The chain has TRBV6-6 and TRBJ1-2, with D possibly being TRBD1 (5 bases). The germline CDR1 and CDR2 sequences are MNHNY and SVGAGI (reference sequence). The V end was cut by 2 bases, the J end by 7 bases, with 14 bases between. This CDR3 spans 14 amino acids. The CDR3 coding sequence is TGTGCCAGCAGTTACAGTTTGCAGGGCTTTGGCTACACCTTC. Amino acids: CASSYSLQGFGYTF.